Listed here are 32 T cell receptor beta chains from one sample, sequenced in a study of Graves' ophthalmopathy and Graves' hyperthyroidism. Amplified material comprised TCR beta CDR3 regions derived from RNA transcripts. HTBI primers primed a first-round RT-PCR, and a second-round multiplex PCR followed. MiXCR, applied by TCRdb to the multiplex PCR reads, yields one record per CDR3 protein. The table lists 200,000 to 250,000 distinct CDR3 sequences, under 30% of them singletons. The sample taken for sequencing was peripheral blood. The receptors originated from a middle-aged man with Graves' ophthalmopathy.

The CDR3 coding sequence is TGCGCCAGCAGCGCGGGACAACCCCGGGAGCAGTACTTC. This gives the protein CASSAGQPREQYF. The J gene is TRBJ2-7, the V gene TRBV5-1, with D perhaps assigned TRBD1 or TRBD2 (6 bases each). Germline values: CDR1 SGHRS, CDR2 YFSETQ. CDR3 length: 13 residues. V lost 4 bases and J lost 7, with 15 bases in between.

The V and J genes are TRBV27 and TRBJ2-4; 7 bases fit TRBD2. This CDR3 comprises 15 residues. The germline V gene has CDR1 MNHEY and CDR2 SMNVEV (reference sequence). V was pared by 5 bases and J by 5 bases, with 9 bases of the junction left unmatched. As DNA, the CDR3 is TGTGCCAGCAGTCCCTCGTTGGGGGGGGAAAACATTCAGTACTTC. This sequence encodes CASSPSLGGENIQYF.

This clonotype was recorded at least ten times. This chain connects TRBV12-3 or TRBV12-4 to TRBJ2-2; a weak D match, TRBD1 (5 bases). This CDR3 has 13 residues. V lost 5 bases and J 7 bases, leaving 11 bases between the germline ends. The CDR3 loop reads CASSTRQSGELFF. For the CDR3, the DNA is TGTGCCAGCAGTACTCGACAGAGCGGGGAGCTGTTTTTT.

This clonotype was seen many times. This sequence joins TRBV7-9 and TRBJ2-5; D remains unclear. CDR1 is SEHNR, CDR2 FQNEAQ, per germline (reference sequence). The CDR3 spans 11 residues. Trimming pared 2 bases from V and 13 bases from J, leaving 11 bases between. The CDR3 sequence: CASSLRTPLYF. The DNA for the CDR3 is TGTGCCAGCAGCTTAAGGACCCCCCTGTACTTC.

Here the CDR3 DNA reads TGTGCCAGCAGCCGGGACTCGGCGAATTCACCCCTCCACTTT. This translates into CASSRDSANSPLHF. The chain uses TRBV28 and TRBJ1-6; D might be TRBD1 (5 bases). The germline V gene encodes CDR1 MDHEN and CDR2 SYDVKM. Trimming took off 6 bases at V and 7 bases at J, with 13 bases between the two ends. CDR3 length: 14 residues.

The rearrangement links TRBV7-8 to TRBJ1-5; a possible D gene is TRBD1 (6 bases). Germline CDR1 is SGHVS and CDR2 is FQNEAQ. The CDR3 sequence is 17 residues long. Trimming removed 5 bases at V and 1 base at J, with 18 bases between. The CDR3 DNA reads TGTGCCAGCAGCCCGAGGCTTCGGACAGTAAGCAATCAGCCCCAGCATTTT. This codes for CASSPRLRTVSNQPQHF. The complete variable domain, with remaining parts taken from reference TRBV7-8 and TRBJ1-5, reads GAGVSQSPRYKVAKRGQDVALRCDPISGHVSLFWYQQALGQGPEFLTYFQNEAQLDKSGLPSDRFFAERPEGSVSTLKIQRTQQEDSAVYLCASSPRLRTVSNQPQHFGDGTRLSIL.

This clonotype was seen ten or more times. V is TRBV19 and J is TRBJ1-3; no clear D. V gave up 0 bases and J gave up 0 bases, with 9 bases separating them. The CDR3 spans 16 residues. Germline V gene sequence: CDR1 LNHDA, CDR2 SQIVND (reference sequence). CDR3: CASSIEAGRSGNTIYF. The CDR3 DNA follows: TGTGCCAGTAGTATAGAGGCGGGTCGCTCTGGAAACACCATATATTTT.

This clonotype was counted at least ten times. The gene calls are TRBV6-2 or TRBV6-3 and TRBJ2-7; 16 bases agree with TRBD2. V shed 7 bases, J shed 2 bases, and the junction held 11 bases outside the gene matches. CDR3 size: 18 residues. The germline V gene encodes CDR1 MNHEY and CDR2 SVGEGT. The CDR3 is CASTQSPGLAGGTYEQYF. In DNA form, the CDR3 reads TGTGCCAGCACCCAATCTCCGGGACTAGCGGGAGGGACCTACGAGCAGTACTTC.

This clonotype was seen at least ten times. The chain is built from TRBV12-3 or TRBV12-4 and TRBJ2-7; D ambiguous. The CDR3 is 14 amino acids. V dropped 3 bases and J dropped 0 bases, with 9 bases sitting between them. DNA of the CDR3: TGTGCCAGCAGTTTTTCACTATTCTCCTACGAGCAGTACTTC. Translation: CASSFSLFSYEQYF.

This clonotype was picked up many times. The chain uses TRBV9 and TRBJ2-5; 12 bases match TRBD2. The V and J ends lost 3 bases and 5 bases, in that order; junction bases with no gene match: 14. This CDR3 region has 18 residues. The germline V gene encodes CDR1 SGDLS and CDR2 YYNGEE. The CDR3 loop reads CASSAKGRRLAGVETQYF. CDR3 DNA: TGTGCCAGCAGCGCGAAGGGTCGTCGACTAGCGGGAGTGGAGACCCAGTACTTC.

This clonotype occurred many times. The chain employs TRBV7-9 and TRBJ2-5; 8 nucleotides agree with TRBD2. The CDR3 is made up of 15 amino acids. Germline V gives CDR1 SEHNR, CDR2 FQNEAQ (reference sequence). V dropped 1 base and J dropped 3; count of bases not matched to a gene: 4. CDR3 loop: CASSLDTGGKETQYF. In DNA form, the CDR3 reads TGTGCCAGCAGCTTAGATACGGGAGGGAAAGAGACCCAGTACTTC.

This clonotype has at least ten counts. The rearrangement joins TRBV7-9 to TRBJ2-5; no clear D gene. Germline lookup yields CDR1 SEHNR and CDR2 FQNEAQ (reference sequence). Trimming pared 3 bases from V and 5 bases from J, leaving 1 base between. This CDR3 has 10 amino acids. The CDR3 loop reads CASSFETQYF. Here the CDR3 DNA reads TGTGCCAGCAGCTTCGAGACCCAGTACTTC.

This clonotype was counted many times. The chain employs TRBV30 and TRBJ2-5, with no clear D. Trimming pared 5 bases from V and 1 base from J, leaving 11 bases between. The CDR3 consists of 13 residues. Per the germline V gene, CDR1 is GTSNPN and CDR2 is SVGIG (reference sequence). The CDR3 DNA sequence: TGTGCCTGGGGAACCGGGCTCCAAGAGACCCAGTACTTC. Amino acids: CAWGTGLQETQYF.

This clonotype was detected ten times or more. V usage is TRBV28 and J usage is TRBJ2-7; D not resolved. Germline V lookup: CDR1 MDHEN, CDR2 SYDVKM. The V and J ends lost 2 bases and 2 bases respectively, with 10 bases between them. CDR3 length: 14 residues. CDR3 nucleotide sequence: TGTGCCAGCAGTTTACGGCTATGGGCCTACGAGCAGTACTTC. Protein product: CASSLRLWAYEQYF.

There are many counts of this clonotype. The chain uses TRBV27 and TRBJ1-2; D might be TRBD1 (5 bases). Germline CDR1 is MNHEY and CDR2 is SMNVEV (reference sequence). V was shortened by 2 bases and J by 7 bases, with 8 bases between the two germline ends. This CDR3 region has 12 residues. This CDR3 is CASSLAGFGYTF. In nucleotides, the CDR3 is TGTGCCAGCAGTTTAGCAGGGTTTGGCTACACCTTC.

This clonotype was observed many times. The chain carries TRBV19 and TRBJ2-7, with D possibly TRBD2 on 5 matching bases. The germline V gene has CDR1 LNHDA and CDR2 SQIVND (reference sequence). The V and J ends lost 4 bases and 5 bases respectively, with 6 bases between them. The CDR3 has 11 amino acids. This CDR3 is CASSTGNEQYF. In DNA, the CDR3 is TGTGCCAGTAGTACCGGGAACGAGCAGTACTTC.

The genes are TRBV12-3 or TRBV12-4 and TRBJ1-6; 8 nucleotides agree with TRBD1. With 6 bases clipped from V and 14 bases from J, the junction kept 6 bases outside the gene matches. CDR3 size: 12 residues. CDR3 DNA sequence: TGTGCCAGCAGGGAAACAGGGGGTACCCTCCACTTT. Translation gives CASRETGGTLHF.

This clonotype was counted ten times or more. The chain combines TRBV5-6 with TRBJ2-7; 9 bases align to TRBD2. J lost 3 bases, V lost 1 base, and 2 bases had no gene match. CDR3 size: 14 residues. The germline gives CDR1 SGHDT, CDR2 YYEEEE. This chain's CDR3 is CASSLLAGVYEQYF. The CDR3 region has the DNA TGTGCCAGCAGCTTGTTAGCGGGAGTCTACGAGCAGTACTTC.

This clonotype was seen at least ten times. The rearrangement uses TRBV11-1 and TRBJ2-2; D may correspond to TRBD1 or TRBD2 (5 bases each). In germline, CDR1 is SGHAT, CDR2 FQDESV (reference sequence). The CDR3 consists of 16 residues. V dropped 6 bases and J dropped 1 base, with 15 bases sitting between them. CDR3 DNA: TGTGCCAGCAGGCAACCGGGGCTGATGAACACCGGGGAGCTGTTTTTT. Translated: CASRQPGLMNTGELFF. The variable domain in full, with the rest retrieved from reference TRBV11-1 and TRBJ2-2, is EAEVAQSPRYKITEKSQAVAFWCDPISGHATLYWYRQILGQGPELLVQFQDESVVDDSQLPKDRFSAERLKGVDSTLKIQPAELGDSAMYLCASRQPGLMNTGELFFGEGSRLTVL.

Many counts were recorded for this clonotype. The chain links TRBV27 to TRBJ1-6, with a weak D call TRBD1 (6 bases). CDR1 and CDR2 from the germline V gene are MNHEY and SMNVEV (reference sequence). The CDR3 covers 19 residues. V lost 5 bases and J 3 bases, leaving 23 bases between the germline ends. The CDR3 sequence: CASSPTGTPTEFYNSPLHF. The CDR3 DNA sequence: TGTGCCAGCAGTCCGACCGGGACACCGACTGAGTTCTATAATTCACCCCTCCACTTT.

This clonotype was recorded many times. The chain is built from TRBV20-1 and TRBJ1-5; D remains unclear. Deletions cut 4 bases from V and 0 bases from J, with 16 bases between. The germline CDR1 and CDR2 sequences are DFQATT and SNEGSKA (reference sequence). CDR3 length: 16 residues. The DNA of the CDR3 is TGCAGTGCTACTCGTCCGGCAGCCTATAGCAATCAGCCCCAGCATTTT. Translated, it gives CSATRPAAYSNQPQHF.

This clonotype has a count of ten or more. This chain joins TRBV7-9 and TRBJ1-2; 8 positions agree with TRBD1. This CDR3 comprises 13 residues. Germline trimming cut 5 bases from V and 8 bases from J; bases unmatched to any gene: 7. CDR1 and CDR2 (germline): SEHNR, FQNEAQ (reference sequence). CDR3 nucleotides: TGTGCCAGCAGCCTCGGACAGGGCTGGGGCTACACCTTC. Encoded protein: CASSLGQGWGYTF.

This clonotype showed up many times. J is TRBJ2-5 and V is TRBV28; D unclear. Germline CDR1 and CDR2: MDHEN and SYDVKM. The CDR3 is 12 residues long. Trimming took 3 bases from V and 4 from J, leaving 6 bases between them. DNA for the CDR3: TGTGCCAGCAGTTTGAACGGAGAGACCCAGTACTTC. Translated: CASSLNGETQYF.

The rearrangement uses TRBV15 and TRBJ2-5; D is undetermined. The germline V gene encodes CDR1 LNHNV and CDR2 YYDKDF (reference sequence). With 1 base removed from V and 5 bases from J, the gap between germline ends came to 5 bases. The CDR3 loop spans 12 amino acids. This CDR3 reads CATSRVEETQYF. The CDR3, as DNA: TGTGCCACCAGCAGAGTTGAGGAGACCCAGTACTTC. The full variable domain, in which reference TRBV15 and TRBJ2-5 provide the parts outside the CDR3, is DAMVIQNPRYQVTQFGKPVTLSCSQTLNHNVMYWYQQKSSQAPKLLFHYYDKDFNNEADTPDNFQSRRPNTSFCFLDIRSPGLGDTAMYLCATSRVEETQYFGPGTRLLVL.

This clonotype has at least ten counts. The V and J genes are TRBV11-1 and TRBJ2-7; the match to TRBD2 covers 7 bases. The germline gives CDR1 SGHAT, CDR2 FQDESV (reference sequence). The V and J ends lost 5 bases and 3 bases, in that order; junction bases with no gene match: 10. This CDR3 is built from 15 residues. The CDR3 region is CASSPPGGGIYEQYF. The CDR3 DNA is TGTGCCAGCAGCCCCCCGGGAGGAGGAATCTACGAGCAGTACTTC. Drawing the rest from reference TRBV11-1 and TRBJ2-7, the complete variable domain is EAEVAQSPRYKITEKSQAVAFWCDPISGHATLYWYRQILGQGPELLVQFQDESVVDDSQLPKDRFSAERLKGVDSTLKIQPAELGDSAMYLCASSPPGGGIYEQYFGPGTRLTVT.

The CDR3 loop is CAISETQGYNEQYF. The CDR3 DNA sequence: TGTGCCATCAGTGAGACGCAGGGTTATAACGAGCAGTACTTC. The V gene is TRBV10-3, the J gene TRBJ2-7; TRBD1 is a possible D gene (5 bases). Trimming removed 2 bases at V and 5 bases at J, with 13 bases between. The CDR3 length is 14 residues. The germline CDR1 and CDR2 sequences are ENHRY and SYGVKD.

The CDR3 coding sequence is TGCAGCGTTGATTCCGACAGGGGAGAGACCCAGTACTTC. Translation gives CSVDSDRGETQYF. This sequence joins TRBV29-1 and TRBJ2-5; 8 bases match TRBD1. V trimming: 3 bases; J trimming: 4 bases; junction bases outside the gene matches: 4. The CDR3 sequence is 13 residues long. CDR1 is SQVTM and CDR2 is ANQGSEA in the germline V gene.

This clonotype was detected many times. The chain combines TRBV29-1 with TRBJ2-7; D call uncertain. Germline V gene data show CDR1 as SQVTM and CDR2 as ANQGSEA. CDR3 length equals 15 residues. The germline V and J ends were trimmed by 0 bases and 0 bases, with 12 bases remaining between them. The CDR3 DNA reads TGCAGCGTTGAAGATAAAACCTCCTACTCCTACGAGCAGTACTTC. Encoded protein: CSVEDKTSYSYEQYF.

This clonotype has ten or more counts. The chain is built from TRBV10-3 and TRBJ2-7; 7 bases are a match to TRBD1. V was clipped by 4 bases and J by 0 bases; unmatched bases: 6. This CDR3 comprises 15 residues. In germline, CDR1 is ENHRY, CDR2 SYGVKD. This CDR3 reads CAISGQGPPSYEQYF. In nucleotides, the CDR3 is TGTGCCATCAGTGGACAGGGCCCCCCCTCCTACGAGCAGTACTTC.

This clonotype came up many times. V gene TRBV5-1 combines with J gene TRBJ1-2; perhaps TRBD1 as D (6 bases). There are 15 residues in the CDR3. Trimming stripped 2 bases from V and 5 bases from J, with 16 bases between. The germline V gene has CDR1 SGHRS and CDR2 YFSETQ. CDR3 in DNA: TGCGCCAGCAGCTTACAACAGGGCTCAGGATATGGCTACACCTTC. Encoded protein: CASSLQQGSGYGYTF.

This clonotype was counted ten times or more. The chain has TRBV11-2 and TRBJ2-7; 7 nucleotides match TRBD1. The germline V gene has CDR1 SGHAT and CDR2 FQNNGV. The CDR3 is 15 residues long. V shed 5 bases, J shed 3 bases, and the junction held 10 bases outside the gene matches. In nucleotides, the CDR3 is TGTGCCAGCAGCCCCACACGGACAGGATTCTACGAGCAGTACTTC. As protein: CASSPTRTGFYEQYF.

The sample holds many counts of this clonotype. CDR3 region: CASSYSSTGRPLQPQHF. DNA for the CDR3: TGTGCCAGCAGTTACTCGAGCACAGGTCGACCCTTACAGCCCCAGCATTTT. The chain carries TRBV6-2 or TRBV6-3 and TRBJ1-5, with a tentative D call TRBD1 (5 bases). V gave up 0 bases and J gave up 7 bases, with 19 bases separating them. The CDR3 loop spans 17 amino acids. CDR1 is MNHEY and CDR2 is SVGEGT in the germline V gene.